The 6 T cell receptor beta chains given below trace back to one sample, sequenced in a study of cytomegalovirus exposure and HLA in healthy donors. The PCR used 60 Vbeta and 13 Jbeta primers. TCRdb keeps only in-frame clones here, not all; method: immunoSEQ multiplex PCR. The repertoire includes some 150,000 clones, approximately 84% of them detected once, and less than 1.5% sits in the top ten. The sequenced material came from PBMCs. The receptors were sampled from a man younger than 45 in good health and CMV-seropositive.

The chain couples TRBV7-2 to TRBJ2-7; 9 nucleotides line up with TRBD2. The CDR3 sequence is 15 residues long. J was trimmed by 5 bases and V by 5 bases; bases with no gene match: 10. Germline V CDR1 and CDR2: SGHTA, FQGNSA. This chain's CDR3 is CASSPAGTSNNEQYF. In DNA form, the CDR3 reads TGTGCCAGCAGCCCCGCGGGGACTAGCAACAACGAGCAGTACTTC. The whole variable domain, filled in from reference TRBV7-2 and TRBJ2-7, reads GAGVSQSPSNKVTEKGKDVELRCDPISGHTALYWYRQSLGQGLEFLIYFQGNSAPDKSGLPSDRFSAERTGGSVSTLTIQRTQQEDSAVYLCASSPAGTSNNEQYFGPGTRLTVT.

The chain joins TRBV4-1 to TRBJ2-1, with 7 bases lining up with TRBD2. Trimming cost V 2 bases and J 5 bases; bases outside gene matches: 12. There are 17 residues in the CDR3. Per germline, CDR1 MGHRA and CDR2 YSYEKL. CDR3 DNA: TGCGCCAGCAGCCAAATGACGTGGGAGGGCCTCCACAATGAGCAGTTCTTC. This gives the protein CASSQMTWEGLHNEQFF.

The chain has TRBV5-6 and TRBJ2-7; 7 positions agree with TRBD1. V lost 0 bases, J lost 3 bases, and 3 bases stayed unmatched. Looked up from germline, CDR1 is SGHDT and CDR2 is YYEEEE. This CDR3 has 14 amino acids. The CDR3 DNA reads TGTGCCAGCAGCTTGGGGGACAGCTTCTACGAGCAGTACTTC. Its translation: CASSLGDSFYEQYF.

The chain carries TRBV7-9 and TRBJ2-7; 9 bases align to TRBD2. The V gene's germline CDR1 is SEHNR and CDR2 FQNEAQ (reference sequence). The CDR3 is made up of 17 amino acids. J was trimmed by 2 bases and V by 5 bases; bases with no gene match: 13. CDR3 bases: TGTGCCAGCAGCCCCCCAAGGCGGGCTAGCGGGGCCTACGAGCAGTACTTC. Protein sequence: CASSPPRRASGAYEQYF. Using reference TRBV7-9 and TRBJ2-7 for the parts outside the CDR3, the full variable domain is DTGVSQNPRHKITKRGQNVTFRCDPISEHNRLYWYRQTLGQGPEFLTYFQNEAQLEKSRLLSDRFSAERPKGSFSTLEIQRTEQGDSAMYLCASSPPRRASGAYEQYFGPGTRLTVT.

This clone was seen only a few times. The chain combines TRBV7-5 with TRBJ2-4; TRBD2 is taken as the D call from the table, unchecked against the DNA. TRBV7-5 is assigned pseudogene status. The CDR3 contains 16 residues. The chain's CDR3 is CVRSLAWGVSGDIQYF. The CDR3 coding sequence is TGTGTCAGAAGCTTAGCTTGGGGGGTTAGCGGGGACATTCAGTACTTC.

This clone appeared once. V and J are TRBV7-3 and TRBJ2-2; possible D gene TRBD2, 6 bases. V dropped 0 bases and J dropped 7 bases, with 12 bases sitting between them. The V gene's germline CDR1 is SGHTA and CDR2 FQGTGA. This CDR3 has 15 amino acids. The chain's CDR3 is CASSLTQLAGGELFF. CDR3 coding DNA: TGTGCCAGCAGCTTAACCCAACTAGCCGGCGGGGAGCTGTTTTTT.